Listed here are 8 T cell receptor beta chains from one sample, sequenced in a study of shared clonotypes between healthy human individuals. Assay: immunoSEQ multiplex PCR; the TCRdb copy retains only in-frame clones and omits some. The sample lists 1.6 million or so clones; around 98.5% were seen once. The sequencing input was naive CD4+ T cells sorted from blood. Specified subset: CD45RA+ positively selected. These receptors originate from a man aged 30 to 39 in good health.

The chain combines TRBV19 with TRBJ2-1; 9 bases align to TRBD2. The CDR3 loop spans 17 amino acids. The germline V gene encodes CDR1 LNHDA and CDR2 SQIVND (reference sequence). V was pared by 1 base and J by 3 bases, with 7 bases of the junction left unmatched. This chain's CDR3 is CASSIVQIAGVYNEQFF. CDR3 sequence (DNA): TGTGCCAGTAGTATAGTCCAAATAGCGGGAGTCTACAATGAGCAGTTCTTC.

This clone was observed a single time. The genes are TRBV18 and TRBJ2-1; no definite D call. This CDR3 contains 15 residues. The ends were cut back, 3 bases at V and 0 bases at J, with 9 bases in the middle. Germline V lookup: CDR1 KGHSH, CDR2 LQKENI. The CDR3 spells CASSPGSASYNEQFF. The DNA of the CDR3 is TGTGCCAGCTCACCGGGCTCGGCCTCCTACAATGAGCAGTTCTTC.

The CDR3 sequence: CASSLSEFANTEAFF. The CDR3 nucleotides read TGCGCCAGCAGCTTGTCCGAGTTTGCGAACACTGAAGCTTTCTTT. This sequence joins TRBV5-1 and TRBJ1-1; D is unclear. Trimming shortened V by 1 base and J by 1 base, and 11 bases separated the two germline ends. The CDR3 length is 15 residues. Germline V gene data show CDR1 as SGHRS and CDR2 as YFSETQ.

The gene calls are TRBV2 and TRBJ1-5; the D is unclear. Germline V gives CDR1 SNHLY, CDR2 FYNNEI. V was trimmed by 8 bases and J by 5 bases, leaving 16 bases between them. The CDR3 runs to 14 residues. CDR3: CASDLEQQDQPQHF. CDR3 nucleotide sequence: TGTGCCAGCGATTTGGAACAGCAGGATCAGCCCCAGCATTTT. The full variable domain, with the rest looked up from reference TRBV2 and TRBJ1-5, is EPEVTQTPSHQVTQMGQEVILRCVPISNHLYFYWYRQILGQKVEFLVSFYNNEISEKSEIFDDQFSVERPDGSNFTLKIRSTKLEDSAMYFCASDLEQQDQPQHFGDGTRLSIL.

DNA for the CDR3: TGCGCCAGCAGCTTGACAGGGGATGACCTGGGGCAGTACTTC. Translating it yields CASSLTGDDLGQYF. This chain links TRBV5-1 with TRBJ2-7; 7 bases are a match to TRBD1. Germline V gives CDR1 SGHRS, CDR2 YFSETQ. V trimming: 1 base; J trimming: 9 bases; junction bases outside the gene matches: 10. This CDR3 is built from 14 residues.

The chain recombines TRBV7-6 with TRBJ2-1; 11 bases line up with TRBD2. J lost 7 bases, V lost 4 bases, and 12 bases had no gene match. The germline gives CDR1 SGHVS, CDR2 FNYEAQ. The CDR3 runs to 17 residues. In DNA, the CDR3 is TGTGCCAGCAGCTCCCTTCAGGGGCTAGCGGGAGGTAATGAGCAGTTCTTC. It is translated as CASSSLQGLAGGNEQFF.

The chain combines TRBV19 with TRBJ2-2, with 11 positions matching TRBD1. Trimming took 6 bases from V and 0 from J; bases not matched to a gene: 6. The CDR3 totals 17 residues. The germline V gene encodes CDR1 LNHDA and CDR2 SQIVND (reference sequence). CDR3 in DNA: TGTGCCAGTAGACAAGGGACAGGGGGAGCGAACACCGGGGAGCTGTTTTTT. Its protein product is CASRQGTGGANTGELFF.

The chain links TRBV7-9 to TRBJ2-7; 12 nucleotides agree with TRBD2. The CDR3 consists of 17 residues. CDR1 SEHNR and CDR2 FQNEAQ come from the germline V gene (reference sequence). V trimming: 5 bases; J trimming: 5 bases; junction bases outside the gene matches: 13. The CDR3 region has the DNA TGTGCCAGCAGCCGGTATCCGACTAGCGGGAGCCCCCACGAGCAGTACTTC. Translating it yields CASSRYPTSGSPHEQYF.